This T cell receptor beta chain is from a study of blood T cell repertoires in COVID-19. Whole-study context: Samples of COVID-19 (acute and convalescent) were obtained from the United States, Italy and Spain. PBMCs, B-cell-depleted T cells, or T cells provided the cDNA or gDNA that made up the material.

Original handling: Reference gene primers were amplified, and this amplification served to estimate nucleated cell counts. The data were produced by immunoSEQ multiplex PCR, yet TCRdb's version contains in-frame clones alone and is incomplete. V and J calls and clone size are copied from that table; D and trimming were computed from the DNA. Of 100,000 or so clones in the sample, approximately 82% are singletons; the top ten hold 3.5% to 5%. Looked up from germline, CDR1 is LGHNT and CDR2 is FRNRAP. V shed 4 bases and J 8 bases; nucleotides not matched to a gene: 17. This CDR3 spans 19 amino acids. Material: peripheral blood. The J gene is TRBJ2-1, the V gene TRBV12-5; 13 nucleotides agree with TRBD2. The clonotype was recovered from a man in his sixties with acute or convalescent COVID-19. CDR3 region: CASGSGIHPRTSGGDEQFF. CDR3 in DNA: TGTGCTAGTGGTTCTGGAATCCACCCTAGGACTAGCGGGGGAGATGAGCAGTTCTTC.